The present T cell receptor beta chain was sequenced within a study of blood T cell repertoires in COVID-19. Study context: The United States, Italy and Spain provided the acute and convalescent COVID-19 samples.

Per the study methods: Amplification from reference gene primers served as the basis for estimated nucleated cell counts. Generated by immunoSEQ multiplex PCR, the TCRdb table keeps only in-frame clones and is missing some. V, J and clone size are those of that table, while D and trimming were read from the DNA. The sample includes around 260,000 clones, around 86% of them seen just once. J gave up 10 bases and V 3 bases, and 9 bases lay outside the gene matches. Looked up from germline, CDR1 is DFQATT and CDR2 is SNEGSKA (reference sequence). This CDR3 is 13 amino acids long. The sequence came from a woman aged 60-75 years with COVID-19, enrolled during active disease. The sample comprised peripheral blood. The rearrangement uses TRBV20-1 and TRBJ2-1; 7 positions agree with TRBD2. CDR3 nucleotide sequence: TGCAGTGCTAGTCGACTAGCTTCCGAAGAGCAGTTCTTC. Amino acids: CSASRLASEEQFF.